This T cell receptor (beta chain) was obtained from a study of human T cells and chemical hapten exposure. The V segment lost 6 bases and the J segment 9 bases; nucleotides outside the gene matches: 7. The CDR3 totals 14 residues. As for time point: pre-sensitization, week 0. Treatment here: therapeutic diphenylcyclopropenone sensitization with weekly scalp DPC. Authors' methods: TCRs per sample had a median of about 100,000 and ranged from roughly 23,224 to 700,000. TCRdb fed the RACE reads into MiXCR, producing one record per CDR3 protein. These V and J calls rely on TCRdb rather than the paper's analysis. The table lists about 260,000 distinct CDR3 sequences, about 9.4% of them singletons.

This specimen was whole blood, taken in connection with sensitization to the hapten diphenylcyclopropenone (DPC). The receptor comes from a woman aged 40-49 years with alopecia areata. Some clones in this sample may be carry-over from other donors' samples. This chain links TRBV12-3 or TRBV12-4 with TRBJ2-1; 11 nucleotides line up with TRBD2. The CDR3 reads CASSYSGRGGEQFF. CDR3 DNA sequence: TGTGCCAGCAGCTATAGCGGGAGGGGGGGTGAGCAGTTCTTC.